This entry concerns a single T cell receptor beta chain. CDR3 length: 13 amino acids. Trimming removed 7 bases from V and 4 bases from J, with 11 bases in between. The germline V gene has CDR1 SGHRS and CDR2 YFSETQ. Each CDR3 protein is one row after TCRdb ran MiXCR on the RT-PCR reads. Altogether over 200,000 distinct CDR3 sequences are present, over 30% being singletons, with the ten largest covering 11%. The data were taken from a study of patients and donors after allogeneic stem cell transplantation. The chain joins TRBV5-1 to TRBJ1-4; D not certain. The TCR originated in a human donor who was either an allogeneic HSCT recipient or a stem cell or donor lymphocyte infusion donor (not recorded which). It is not recorded whose cells these are; they may come from a transplant donor. Sequences were obtained from blood, either unsorted or a sorted T cell fraction (not recorded which). The CDR3 bases are TGCGCCAGCTCTCTGGACGTTAATGAAAAACTGTTTTTT. It is translated as CASSLDVNEKLFF.